The present T cell receptor (beta chain) was sequenced within a study of T-cell reconstitution after alpha-beta-depleted transplantation in children. Unique molecular identifiers were incorporated when the TCRbeta library was constructed. A single record per CDR3 protein comes from TCRdb applying MiXCR to the PCR reads. The sample lists hundreds of thousands of distinct CDR3 sequences, about 10% occurring once. The CDR3 is 14 amino acids. The trim removed 5 bases at V and 8 bases at J, leaving 8 bases unmatched. The germline V gene encodes CDR1 MNHEY and CDR2 SMNVEV (reference sequence). The chain employs TRBV27 and TRBJ2-1; 8 positions agree with TRBD2. Sequencing used PBMCs from the stem cell graft donor, obtained from the stem cell graft. This receptor was taken from a human donor who donated a stem cell graft to a child with acute myeloid leukemia. CDR3 in DNA: TGTGCCAGCAGTCCAAGCGGGAGAGTCGATGAGCAGTTCTTC. Its translation: CASSPSGRVDEQFF.